These T cell receptor beta chains were read from a single sample in a study of blood T cell repertoires in COVID-19. Profiling relied on immunoSEQ multiplex PCR, and the TCRdb table lists in-frame clones only, not all of them. There are 180,000 or so clones in the sample; about 86% occur only once, and roughly 3.3% lies in the top ten. The specimen was peripheral blood. The receptor source for this set is a man younger than 35 with active or convalescent COVID-19. Both conserved end residues are part of each CDR3.

v_call | cdr3_aa
TRBV9 | CASSASGRYGDTQYF
TRBV29-1 | CSVFGSGGPNTGELFF
TRBV5-4 | CASSLRQGGWDTQYF
TRBV5-1 | CASSLAPDYQPYHSSYNEQFF
TRBV15 | CATSNAGDLYNEQFF
TRBV14 | CASSQGVNTEAFF
TRBV18 | CASSPQWQGPETQYF
TRBV7-2 | CASSLTGGNNEQFF
TRBV7-2 | CASRSGGATVNEQFF
TRBV9 | CASSAGGTSNEQFF
TRBV7-9 | CASSFFGRGSGNTIYF
TRBV7-9 | CASSLAGANTGELFF
TRBV2 | CASSEDRHYYGYTF